This is a list of T cell receptor beta chains from one sample in a study of graft-versus-host responses after intestinal transplantation. TCRdb's table, derived via immunoSEQ multiplex PCR, lists solely in-frame clones and lacks some. This table holds 100,000 to 140,000 clones, about nine tenths found once. These receptors' targets are unknown. Sample: unstimulated CD4+ T cells sorted from spleen or lymph node cells, taken before transplant. Receptor source: a human donor who was the organ donor for an intestinal transplant. Each CDR3 is given without its conserved first and last residue.

v_gene: TRBV9; CDR3aa: ASSVEGRDTQY
v_gene: TRBV7-9; CDR3aa: ASSPQGSHEKLF
v_gene: TRBV6-6; CDR3aa: ASSYLRSSYNSPLH
v_gene: TRBV2; CDR3aa: ASRDRSNQPQH
v_gene: TRBV6-1; CDR3aa: ASGGTGGTYGYT
v_gene: TRBV12-5; CDR3aa: ASGPYWGVNTGELF
v_gene: TRBV23-1; CDR3aa: ASSRLAGSYEQY
v_gene: TRBV12-5; CDR3aa: ASGLLTGEGQSGHVTDTQY
v_gene: TRBV5-6; CDR3aa: ASSSRPTTNEKLF
v_gene: TRBV6-5; CDR3aa: ASSYGRLTYGYT
v_gene: TRBV11-2; CDR3aa: ASSLDRGTYEQY
v_gene: TRBV6-4; CDR3aa: ASSDSRAGYT
v_gene: TRBV5-1; CDR3aa: ASSLDWSTDTQY
v_gene: TRBV6-5; CDR3aa: ASSYTSRGDEQY
v_gene: TRBV2; CDR3aa: ASGDRAGADTQY
v_gene: TRBV5-1; CDR3aa: ASSFSSGSSYNEQF
v_gene: TRBV19; CDR3aa: ASTPTANTGELF
v_gene: TRBV4-1; CDR3aa: ASSQDQSYT
v_gene: TRBV6-5; CDR3aa: ASKVQGSSGNTIY
v_gene: TRBV11-2; CDR3aa: ASSLDLAGGPDTQY
v_gene: TRBV11-3; CDR3aa: ASSVGPSGNTIY
v_gene: TRBV5-6; CDR3aa: ASSFLTRPYEQY
v_gene: TRBV6-1; CDR3aa: ISTSGSPWGEQY
v_gene: TRBV19; CDR3aa: ASSIAGRLHYEQY
v_gene: TRBV2; CDR3aa: ASKETGLRTGELF
v_gene: TRBV19; CDR3aa: ASSIQGPSGNTIY
v_gene: TRBV14; CDR3aa: ASSQHQNSIQSLYGYT
v_gene: TRBV27; CDR3aa: ASNTVRGGLFLISGANVLT
v_gene: TRBV7-9; CDR3aa: ASSLGSYGYT
v_gene: TRBV6-5; CDR3aa: ASSYRAKNIQY
v_gene: TRBV10-3; CDR3aa: AISEASTGPFYGYT
v_gene: TRBV7-2; CDR3aa: ASSLISGGSEQY
v_gene: TRBV9; CDR3aa: ASSVGQATGELF
v_gene: TRBV11-2; CDR3aa: ASSLALDRGGTDTQY
v_gene: TRBV5-5; CDR3aa: ASSLGQGAYEQY
v_gene: TRBV9; CDR3aa: ARSVREGGSSEAF
v_gene: TRBV6-6; CDR3aa: ASSRQGPNQPQH
v_gene: TRBV5-1; CDR3aa: ASSSTLALDTQY
v_gene: TRBV5-4; CDR3aa: ASSLNRSPLH
v_gene: TRBV6-6; CDR3aa: ASSYSRGSYEQY
v_gene: TRBV19; CDR3aa: ASSYGANTEAF
v_gene: TRBV7-8; CDR3aa: ASSLDSEQY
v_gene: TRBV10-2; CDR3aa: ASSEQGARGGYT
v_gene: TRBV5-1; CDR3aa: ASSLAQGIGEKLF
v_gene: TRBV9; CDR3aa: ASSVTAGGYEQY
v_gene: TRBV9; CDR3aa: ASSVGGGQLYNSPLH
v_gene: TRBV28; CDR3aa: ASSLGGSSYNEQF
v_gene: TRBV28; CDR3aa: ASSLPTGQGSQAF
v_gene: TRBV27; CDR3aa: ASSPQETQY
v_gene: TRBV11-3; CDR3aa: ASTEGYSPLH
v_gene: TRBV6-6; CDR3aa: ASRSGPGQGKTEAF
v_gene: TRBV28; CDR3aa: ASSQWTVNTEAF
v_gene: TRBV4-2; CDR3aa: ASSQNPHGQRRNTIY
v_gene: TRBV11-2; CDR3aa: ASSKTGDSNQPQH
v_gene: TRBV9; CDR3aa: ASSGGTGNTEAF
v_gene: TRBV11-2; CDR3aa: ASSSGLASTDTQY
v_gene: TRBV20-1; CDR3aa: SARDNYGYT
v_gene: TRBV6-4; CDR3aa: ASSENRNTEAF
v_gene: TRBV5-8; CDR3aa: ASSPTELAGVTGELF
v_gene: TRBV10-3; CDR3aa: AISQARDSGYSNQPQH